This TCR beta chain was retrieved from a study of beta chain features in type 1 diabetes. As for this clone: Its antigen is not known.

The sequenced template was cDNA made from the entire isolated RNA. TCRdb keeps only in-frame clones here, not all; method: immunoSEQ multiplex PCR. The data show about 25,000 clones, around 68% seen once. V lost 3 bases to trimming and J lost 1 base; unmatched junction nucleotides: 2. The germline V gene encodes CDR1 SEHNR and CDR2 FQNEAQ (reference sequence). The CDR3 contains 14 residues. Study-wide findings and caveats: For Type 1 diabetes patients, all four CD4+ subsets carried TCRB CDR3s that were moderately but significantly shorter.

Input material: stem cell memory CD4+ T cells from blood. The receptor's source is a middle-aged woman with type 1 diabetes. This chain links TRBV7-9 with TRBJ1-1; the match to TRBD1 covers 7 bases. This CDR3 reads CASSLGQPNTEAFF. As DNA, the CDR3 is TGTGCCAGCAGCTTGGGACAGCCGAACACTGAAGCTTTCTTT.